The rows below give T cell receptor beta chains drawn from one sample of a study of blood T cell repertoires in COVID-19. Clones were sequenced by immunoSEQ multiplex PCR, and TCRdb holds only the in-frame ones, with some missing. The table includes 55,000 to 90,000 clones, roughly four fifths detected once. Material: peripheral blood. The receptors were gathered from a woman in her 70s with acute or convalescent COVID-19. Both conserved end residues are part of each CDR3. The D gene is left open where the match is weak. Not all rows give a size; the values are once, few, many and, for expanded clones, a class.

>TRBD1|once|TRBV27|TRBJ1-6
TGTGCCAGCAGCCTTCGACAGGGGAGTAATTCACCCCTCCACTTT
CASSLRQGSNSPLHF
>-|-|TRBV11-2|TRBJ2-3
TGTGCCAGCAGCTTAGTCCCTGGAGCAGATACGCAGTATTTT
CASSLVPGADTQYF
>-|-|TRBV7-9|TRBJ1-2
TGTGCCAGCACCTGGGGGGAGAGAGGCTACACCTTC
CASTWGERGYTF
>TRBD1|-|TRBV6-5|TRBJ1-2
TGTGCCAGCAGCCCCGACAGGGGGTCATATGGCTACACCTTC
CASSPDRGSYGYTF
>-|few|TRBV5-1|TRBJ1-5
TGCGCCAGCAGCTTGGACGGTCCATCTCAGCCCCAGCATTTT
CASSLDGPSQPQHF
>TRBD1|-|TRBV19|TRBJ1-2
TGTGCCAGTAGTCTTGCAACCCCGGGGACAGGGGTTGGCTACACCTTC
CASSLATPGTGVGYTF
>-|-|TRBV19|TRBJ2-7
TGTGCCAGTAGTATAATCCCTAGGGGGAACGAGCAGTACTTC
CASSIIPRGNEQYF
>-|-|TRBV11-1|TRBJ1-1
TGTGCCAGCAGCTTAGCCCCCGTTCGGGGCACTGAAGCTTTCTTT
CASSLAPVRGTEAFF
>-|once|TRBV7-9|TRBJ2-3
TGTGCCAGCAGCTTCCTAGGCACAGATACGCAGTATTTT
CASSFLGTDTQYF
>-|-|TRBV12-3/TRBV12-4|TRBJ1-5
TGTGCCAGCAGTTACAGGAGCAATCAGCCCCAGCATTTT
CASSYRSNQPQHF
>-|-|TRBV7-5|TRBJ1-1
TGTGCCAGAAGCTTAATCGATAACCGAAGCAAAGGGAGTTGGGCTGAAGCTTTCTTT
CARSLIDNRSKGSWAEAFF
>-|-|TRBV5-6|TRBJ2-5
TGTGCCAGCAGCTCCCTCCGGCCCCCAGGGGAGACCCAGTACTTC
CASSSLRPPGETQYF
>TRBD2|-|TRBV20-1|TRBJ2-3
TGCAGTGCTAGTAGCGGGAGGGCCGCGGATACGCAGTATTTT
CSASSGRAADTQYF
>-|-|TRBV9|TRBJ1-4
TGTGCCAGCAGCGTAACAGTATCAACTAATGAAAAACTGTTTTTT
CASSVTVSTNEKLFF
>TRBD2|-|TRBV9|TRBJ2-3
TGTGCCAGCAGCTCAGGAGCGGGGGGTGGCACAGATACGCAGTATTTT
CASSSGAGGGTDTQYF